This T cell receptor (beta chain) was identified in a study of identical twins. CDR3 length equals 15 residues. After removal of 6 bases from V and 4 bases from J, the junction contained 9 bases not matched to a gene. Per germline, CDR1 DFQATT and CDR2 SNEGSKA (reference sequence). Among all donors, each was a healthy Caucasian. TCRdb reprocessed the 5' RACE reads via MiXCR and lists one record per CDR3 protein. The sample holds 400,000 or so distinct CDR3 sequences, around 9% seen once. This clonotype originated in a woman in her fifties or sixties in good health. The rearrangement uses TRBV20-1 and TRBJ2-1, with 10 bases that match TRBD2. Sample: naive T cells sorted from blood. CDR3 sequence: CSAERLAGGYNEQFF. CDR3 nucleotides: TGCAGTGCGGAAAGACTAGCGGGTGGATACAATGAGCAGTTCTTC.